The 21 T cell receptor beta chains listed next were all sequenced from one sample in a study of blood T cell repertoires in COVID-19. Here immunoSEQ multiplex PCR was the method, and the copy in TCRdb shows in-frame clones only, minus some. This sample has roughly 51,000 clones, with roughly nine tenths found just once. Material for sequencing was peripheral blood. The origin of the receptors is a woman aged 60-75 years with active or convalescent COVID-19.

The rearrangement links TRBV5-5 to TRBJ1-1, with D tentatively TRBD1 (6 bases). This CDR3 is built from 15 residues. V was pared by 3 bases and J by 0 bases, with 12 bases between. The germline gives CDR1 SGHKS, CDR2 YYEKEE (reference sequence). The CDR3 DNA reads TGTGCCAGCAGCTGGGGGCCGGGATTGAACACTGAAGCTTTCTTT. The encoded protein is CASSWGPGLNTEAFF.

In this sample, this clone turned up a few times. CDR3 DNA sequence: TGTGCCAGCAGTGAGGGGGGGCAAGAGACCCAGTACTTC. Protein: CASSEGGQETQYF. This chain uses TRBV25-1 with TRBJ2-5, with 7 bases lining up with TRBD2. V lost 3 bases and J lost 2; bases outside the gene matches: 0. Germline CDR1 reads MGHDK; CDR2 reads SYGVNS. The CDR3 is made up of 13 amino acids.

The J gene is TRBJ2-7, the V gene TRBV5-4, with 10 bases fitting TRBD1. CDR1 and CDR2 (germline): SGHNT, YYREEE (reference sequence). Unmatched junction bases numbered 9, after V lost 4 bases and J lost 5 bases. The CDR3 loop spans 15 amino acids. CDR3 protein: CASSAATTGGHEQYF. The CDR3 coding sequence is TGTGCCAGCAGCGCAGCTACGACAGGGGGCCACGAGCAGTACTTC.

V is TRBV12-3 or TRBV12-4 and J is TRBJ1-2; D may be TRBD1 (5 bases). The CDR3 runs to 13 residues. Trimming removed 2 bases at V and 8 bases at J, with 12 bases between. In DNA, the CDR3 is TGTGCCAGCAGTTTACAGGGCGGGGAGGGCTACACCTTC. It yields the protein CASSLQGGEGYTF.

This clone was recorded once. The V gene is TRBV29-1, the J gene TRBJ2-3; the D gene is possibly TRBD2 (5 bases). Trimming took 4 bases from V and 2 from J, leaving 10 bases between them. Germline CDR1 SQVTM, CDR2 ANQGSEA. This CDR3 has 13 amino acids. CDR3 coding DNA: TGCAGCGTTGCGGGGATTCACACAGATACGCAGTATTTT. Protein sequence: CSVAGIHTDTQYF.

For the CDR3, the DNA is TGCAGCGTTGAAGGGGGGGGGAGGGGAAATGAGCAGTTCTTC. It is translated as CSVEGGGRGNEQFF. The rearrangement joins TRBV29-1 to TRBJ2-1; TRBD2 matches 7 bases. V trimming: 1 base; J trimming: 7 bases; junction bases outside the gene matches: 7. The CDR3 spans 14 residues. Germline V gene lookup returns CDR1 SQVTM and CDR2 ANQGSEA.

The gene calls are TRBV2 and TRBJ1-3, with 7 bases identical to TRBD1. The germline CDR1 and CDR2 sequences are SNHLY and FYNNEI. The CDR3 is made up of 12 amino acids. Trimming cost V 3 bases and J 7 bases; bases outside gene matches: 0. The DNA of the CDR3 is TGTGCCAGCAGTGACAGGGGGAACACCATATATTTT. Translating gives CASSDRGNTIYF. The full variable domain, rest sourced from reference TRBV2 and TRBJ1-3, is EPEVTQTPSHQVTQMGQEVILRCVPISNHLYFYWYRQILGQKVEFLVSFYNNEISEKSEIFDDQFSVERPDGSNFTLKIRSTKLEDSAMYFCASSDRGNTIYFGEGSWLTVV.

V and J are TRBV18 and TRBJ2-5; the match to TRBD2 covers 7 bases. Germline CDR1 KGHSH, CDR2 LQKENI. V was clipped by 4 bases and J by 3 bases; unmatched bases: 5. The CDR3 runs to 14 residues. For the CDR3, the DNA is TGTGCCAGCTCACTGACCACTAGCGAAGAGACCCAGTACTTC. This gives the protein CASSLTTSEETQYF.

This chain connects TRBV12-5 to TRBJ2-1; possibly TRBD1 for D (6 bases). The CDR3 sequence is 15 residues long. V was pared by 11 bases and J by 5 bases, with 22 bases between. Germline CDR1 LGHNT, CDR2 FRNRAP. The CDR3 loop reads CAGETGTRRNNEQFF. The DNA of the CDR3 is TGTGCTGGTGAAACAGGGACCCGAAGAAACAATGAGCAGTTCTTC.

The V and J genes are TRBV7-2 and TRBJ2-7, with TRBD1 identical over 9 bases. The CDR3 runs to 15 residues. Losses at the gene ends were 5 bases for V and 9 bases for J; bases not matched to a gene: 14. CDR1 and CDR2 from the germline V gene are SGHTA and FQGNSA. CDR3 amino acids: CASSPSRTGVERQYF. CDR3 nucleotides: TGTGCCAGCAGCCCTTCCCGGACAGGGGTAGAACGGCAGTACTTC.

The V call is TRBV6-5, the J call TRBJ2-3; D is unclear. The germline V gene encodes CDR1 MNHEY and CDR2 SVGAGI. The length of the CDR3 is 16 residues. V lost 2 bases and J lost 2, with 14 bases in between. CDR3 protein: CASSYGSGTYTDTQYF. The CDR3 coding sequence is TGTGCCAGCAGTTACGGGTCAGGAACCTACACAGATACGCAGTATTTT.

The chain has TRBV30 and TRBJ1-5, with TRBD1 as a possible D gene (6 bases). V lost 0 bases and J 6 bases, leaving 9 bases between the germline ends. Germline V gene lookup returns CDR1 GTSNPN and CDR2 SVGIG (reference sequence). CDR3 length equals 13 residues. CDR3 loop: CAWSVGGAQPQHF. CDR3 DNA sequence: TGTGCCTGGAGTGTAGGGGGGGCTCAGCCCCAGCATTTT.

This CDR3 is CASNPSEPYTGELFF. CDR3 DNA sequence: TGTGCCAGCAACCCTTCAGAACCTTACACCGGGGAGCTGTTTTTT. The V call is TRBV2, the J call TRBJ2-2; D not certain. The germline CDR1 and CDR2 sequences are SNHLY and FYNNEI. The V end lost 7 bases, the J end lost 3 bases, and 15 bases lay between the germline ends. The CDR3 runs to 15 residues.

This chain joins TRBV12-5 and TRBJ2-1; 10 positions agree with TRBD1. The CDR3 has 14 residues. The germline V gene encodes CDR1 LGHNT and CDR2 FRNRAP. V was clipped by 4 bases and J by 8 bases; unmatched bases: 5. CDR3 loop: CASGWGQGFDEQFF. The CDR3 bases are TGTGCTAGTGGTTGGGGACAGGGGTTCGATGAGCAGTTCTTC.

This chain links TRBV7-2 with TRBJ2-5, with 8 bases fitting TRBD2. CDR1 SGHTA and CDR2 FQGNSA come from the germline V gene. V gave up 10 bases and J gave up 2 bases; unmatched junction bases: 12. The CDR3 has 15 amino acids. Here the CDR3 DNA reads TGTGCCACCCAGTCGGCGGGAGGACCACAAGAGACCCAGTACTTC. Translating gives CATQSAGGPQETQYF.

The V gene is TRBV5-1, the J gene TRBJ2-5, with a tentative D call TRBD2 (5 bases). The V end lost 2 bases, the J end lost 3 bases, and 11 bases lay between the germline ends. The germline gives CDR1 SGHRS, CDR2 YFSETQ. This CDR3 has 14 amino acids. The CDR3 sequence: CASSLGSGKETQYF. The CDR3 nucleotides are TGCGCCAGCAGCTTAGGCAGCGGAAAAGAGACCCAGTACTTC.

The CDR3 spells CASRYRGPGELFF. DNA of the CDR3: TGTGCCAGCAGGTACAGGGGACCCGGGGAGCTGTTTTTT. The chain links TRBV27 to TRBJ2-2; 7 nucleotides match TRBD1. Germline trimming cut 6 bases from V and 6 bases from J; bases unmatched to any gene: 4. The V gene's germline CDR1 is MNHEY and CDR2 SMNVEV (reference sequence). The CDR3 extends over 13 amino acids.

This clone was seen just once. The DNA for the CDR3 is TGTGCCAGCAGCTTGGGCCGGTTACTAGCGGGAGGGGCAGATACGCAGTATTTT. Residues: CASSLGRLLAGGADTQYF. This chain links TRBV5-6 with TRBJ2-3; TRBD2 matches at 13 bases. The CDR3 is 18 amino acids. Germline CDR1 and CDR2: SGHDT and YYEEEE. The junction had 8 bases not matched to a gene; V was cut back by 0 bases and J by 4 bases.

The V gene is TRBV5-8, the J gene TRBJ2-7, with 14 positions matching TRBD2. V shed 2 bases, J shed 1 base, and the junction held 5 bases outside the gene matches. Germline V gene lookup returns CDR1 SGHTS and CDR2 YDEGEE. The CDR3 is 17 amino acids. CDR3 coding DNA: TGTGCCAGCAGCTTCCCCGGACTAGCGGGAGGATCCTACGAGCAGTACTTC. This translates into CASSFPGLAGGSYEQYF.

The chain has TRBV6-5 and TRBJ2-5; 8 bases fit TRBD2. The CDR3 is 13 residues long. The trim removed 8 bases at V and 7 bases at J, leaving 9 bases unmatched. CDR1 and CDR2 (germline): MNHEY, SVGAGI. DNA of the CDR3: TGTGCCAGCTACGGGACTAGGCGTGGGACCCAGTACTTC. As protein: CASYGTRRGTQYF.

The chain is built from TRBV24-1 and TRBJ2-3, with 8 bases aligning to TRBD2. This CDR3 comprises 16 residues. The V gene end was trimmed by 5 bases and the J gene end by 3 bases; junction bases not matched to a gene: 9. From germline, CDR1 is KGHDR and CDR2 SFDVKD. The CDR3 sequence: CATSVRGGHGTDTQYF. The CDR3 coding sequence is TGTGCCACCAGTGTTCGGGGGGGGCACGGTACAGATACGCAGTATTTT.